The 2 T cell receptor beta chains in this list originate from one sample, sequenced in a study of CD8+CD57+ T cells in acquired aplastic anemia. For CDR3 and TCR beta VDJ profiling, genomic DNA was the template used. MiXCR was run by TCRdb on the reads, yielding one entry per CDR3 protein. This table has some 170,000 distinct CDR3 sequences, less than 60% appearing once. Selection for sequencing was limited to patients who had shown CD8+CD57+ cell expansion by flow cytometry. The material sequenced was sorted CD4+, CD8+, or CD8+CD57+ T cells (not recorded which) from PBMCs. The origin of the receptors is a human donor with aplastic anemia.

Only one count was recorded for this clonotype. This chain connects TRBV7-2 to TRBJ1-2; D is unresolved. CDR3 length: 13 residues. V lost 3 bases, J lost 4 bases, and 9 bases lay in between. Germline values: CDR1 SGHTA, CDR2 FQGNSA. CDR3 sequence reads: CASSLGTIYGYTF. CDR3 DNA sequence: TGTGCCAGCAGCTTGGGCACTATCTATGGCTACACCTTC. Based on the CDR3 plus reference TRBV7-2 and TRBJ1-2, the full variable domain is GAGVSQSPSNKVTEKGKDVELRCDPISGHTALYWYRQSLGQGLEFLIYFQGNSAPDKSGLPSDRFSAERTGGSVSTLTIQRTQQEDSAVYLCASSLGTIYGYTFGSGTRLTVV.

V usage is TRBV19 and J usage is TRBJ1-3; D is undetermined. Deletions cut 2 bases from V and 0 bases from J, with 11 bases between. The CDR3 loop spans 16 amino acids. Germline CDR1 is LNHDA and CDR2 is SQIVND (reference sequence). CDR3 DNA: TGTGCCAGTAGTATATCGGTCAGCATCTCTGGAAACACCATATATTTT. Its translation: CASSISVSISGNTIYF.